These T cell receptor beta chains were read from a single sample in a study of OX40 agonist ivuxolimab in advanced cancers. Produced via immunoSEQ multiplex PCR; TCRdb's table is partial and in-frame only. The sample lists approximately 70,000 clones; just over 85% were seen once. Sequencing used CD4+ or CD8+ T cells sorted from blood, obtained in a trial of the OX40 agonist ivuxolimab. Every receptor here comes from an adult with an advanced solid tumor such as melanoma, head and neck, liver or kidney cancer. CDR3s leave out the opening cysteine and the closing phenylalanine or tryptophan. Each record gives: V gene, CDR3 protein.

>TRBV6-5
ASLRLAGDTGELF
>TRBV7-5
ARSLLGTSYEQY
>TRBV7-2
ASSPGQTAGGYT
>TRBV6-5
ASSYSGTVVSTLH
>TRBV28
ASSLGPTGRGAF
>TRBV25-1
ASSESLGGTETQY
>TRBV7-2
ASSLRGTGRMDTQY
>TRBV11-3
ASSLDSLRSRGQQTQY
>TRBV6-5
ASRLAGGSEQY
>TRBV25-1
ASSEFGTGGGYT
>TRBV19
ASSEQASTDTQY
>TRBV10-3
AISQPGLQREQF
>TRBV28
ASSLTSGSSYEQY
>TRBV18
ASSPNRDRDGNTIY
>TRBV7-3
ASSWGTERDGEQF
>TRBV5-4
ASSNWLAGGTDTQY
>TRBV27
ASSFDRGNFYGYT
>TRBV7-3
ASSFKGNSPLH
>TRBV27
ASRTGTSSYNEQF
>TRBV27
ASNTTGSERKHYEQY
>TRBV7-8
ASSSDRFYQPQH
>TRBV10-3
AISSSGSTNTGELF
>TRBV5-1
ASSRDGPVGNEQF
>TRBV6-1
ASSEMGAYEQY
>TRBV4-3
ASSPTVGAGPYEQY
>TRBV11-1
ASSLRAEQF
>TRBV4-1
ASSQNPGGHGELF
>TRBV6-6
ASSYSESYETQY
>TRBV28
ASSFPGQGTYEQY
>TRBV2
ASRDGSGIYNEQF
>TRBV30
AWTSGGWGDTQY
>TRBV19
ASSIRQSTGELF
>TRBV6-1
ASSSRVSYEQY
>TRBV6-5
ASSRTGFNTGELF
>TRBV11-2
ASSSHRGSSYEQY
>TRBV7-9
ASSSIPKGQGDYGYT
>TRBV7-2
ASSRDILNQPQH
>TRBV5-1
ASSLGYYEQY
>TRBV6-6
ASSQTAGTLSEQY
>TRBV7-3
ASSLPTVNYGYT
>TRBV19
ASSPPGGYQPQH
>TRBV7-9
ASSLGGFRVQETQY
>TRBV5-1
ASSSPLLGRSGELF
>TRBV30
AWRGRDRLNQPQH
>TRBV7-2
ASSSTSGYNEQF
>TRBV28
ASRGSYNSPLH
>TRBV6-1
ASSEVKGSVQY
>TRBV10-3
APRCYT
>TRBV7-2
ASSPRLGGETQY
>TRBV9
ASSSHGGRAGEQF